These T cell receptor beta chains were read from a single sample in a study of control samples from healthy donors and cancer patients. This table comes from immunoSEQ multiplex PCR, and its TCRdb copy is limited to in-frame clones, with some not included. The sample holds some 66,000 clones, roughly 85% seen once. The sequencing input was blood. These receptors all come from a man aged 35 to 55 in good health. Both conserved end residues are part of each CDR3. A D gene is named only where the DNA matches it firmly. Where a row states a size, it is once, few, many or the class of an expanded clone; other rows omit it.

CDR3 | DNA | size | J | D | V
CASTAFGGRETQYF | TGTGCCAGCACCGCGTTCGGCGGTAGGGAGACCCAGTACTTC | - | TRBJ2-5 | - | TRBV5-4
CASSPRFSSYEQYF | TGCGCCAGCAGTCCGAGGTTTAGCTCCTACGAGCAGTACTTC | - | TRBJ2-7 | - | TRBV4-1
CASSPGKRAGGHTEAFF | TGTGCCAGCAGTCCAGGGAAACGGGCAGGGGGCCACACTGAAGCTTTCTTT | - | TRBJ1-1 | TRBD1 | TRBV27
CASSLVGTVYTGELFF | TGTGCCAGCAGCTTAGTGGGGACAGTATACACCGGGGAGCTGTTTTTT | - | TRBJ2-2 | TRBD1 | TRBV7-2
CASSFQGNYGYTF | TGTGCCAGCAGCTTCCAGGGAAACTATGGCTACACCTTC | - | TRBJ1-2 | - | TRBV5-4
CASSLEHNEQFF | TGCGCCAGCAGCTTGGAACACAATGAGCAGTTCTTC | - | TRBJ2-1 | - | TRBV5-1
CASSFGTSGVTDTQYF | TGTGCCAGCAGCTTCGGGACTAGCGGGGTTACAGATACGCAGTATTTT | - | TRBJ2-3 | TRBD2 | TRBV11-2
CSVVGTGSTDTQYF | TGCAGCGTTGTCGGGACAGGGAGCACAGATACGCAGTATTTT | - | TRBJ2-3 | TRBD1 | TRBV29-1
CASSLRGQGAYEQYF | TGTGCCAGCAGTTTAAGGGGACAGGGGGCTTACGAGCAGTACTTC | - | TRBJ2-7 | TRBD1 | TRBV27
CASSYGFDREGYGYTF | TGTGCCAGCAGTTACGGATTTGACAGGGAAGGGTATGGCTACACCTTC | - | TRBJ1-2 | TRBD1 | TRBV6-6
CASSKAQGEVGIQYF | TGTGCCAGCAGCAAGGCCCAGGGGGAGGTGGGCATTCAGTACTTC | - | TRBJ2-4 | - | TRBV5-4
CASTENTEAFF | TGTGCCAGCACAGAGAACACTGAAGCTTTCTTT | - | TRBJ1-1 | - | TRBV19
CASSQVPGTANTEAFF | TGTGCCAGCAGCCAAGTCCCCGGGACAGCAAACACTGAAGCTTTCTTT | - | TRBJ1-1 | TRBD1 | TRBV3-1/TRBV3-2
CASSSKQGYTEAFF | TGTGCCAGCAGCTCAAAACAGGGATACACTGAAGCTTTCTTT | - | TRBJ1-1 | - | TRBV13
CASSRTVDYGYTF | TGTGCCAGCAGCCGCACGGTGGACTATGGCTACACCTTC | - | TRBJ1-2 | - | TRBV7-2
CASSLSLAPGQFF | TGTGCCAGCAGTTTATCTTTAGCACCTGGGCAGTTCTTC | - | TRBJ2-1 | - | TRBV28
CASSGGLAGYEQYF | TGTGCCAGCAGCGGGGGACTAGCGGGGTACGAGCAGTACTTC | - | TRBJ2-7 | TRBD2 | TRBV11-3
CASSNRQRVDTQYF | TGTGCCAGCAGCAATAGGCAAAGAGTAGATACGCAGTATTTT | - | TRBJ2-3 | - | TRBV7-8
CASSLVSGFNYGYTF | TGTGCCAGCAGCTTAGTATCAGGGTTCAACTATGGCTACACCTTC | once | TRBJ1-2 | - | TRBV11-2
CASSLYTSSGNTIYF | TGTGCCAGCAGTTTATACACCAGCTCTGGAAACACCATATATTTT | - | TRBJ1-3 | - | TRBV28
CASWGGAPQSEQFF | TGTGCCAGTTGGGGGGGGGCTCCCCAGTCCGAGCAGTTCTTC | - | TRBJ2-1 | - | TRBV27
CASTPDVGNRAEAFF | TGTGCCAGCACCCCGGACGTGGGGAATCGGGCTGAAGCTTTCTTT | - | TRBJ1-1 | - | TRBV9
CASSQDQLGGQGYEFEQYF | TGTGCCAGCAGCCAAGATCAATTAGGGGGACAGGGGTACGAGTTCGAGCAGTACTTC | - | TRBJ2-7 | TRBD1 | TRBV3-1/TRBV3-2
CASTSDREYGYTF | TGTGCCAGCACCTCTGACAGGGAGTATGGCTACACCTTC | - | TRBJ1-2 | TRBD1 | TRBV12-3/TRBV12-4
CASSLGRADGNTIYF | TGCGCCAGCAGCTTGGGCAGGGCAGACGGAAACACCATATATTTT | - | TRBJ1-3 | - | TRBV5-1
CASSDLAASYNEQFF | TGTGCCAGCAGTGACCTCGCCGCCTCCTACAATGAGCAGTTCTTC | - | TRBJ2-1 | - | TRBV6-4
CASRGLAGGSRWDTQYF | TGTGCCAGCAGAGGACTAGCGGGAGGCTCGCGTTGGGATACGCAGTATTTT | once | TRBJ2-3 | TRBD2 | TRBV7-3